The 30 T cell receptor beta chains given below trace back to one sample, sequenced in a study of spatial heterogeneity in lung cancer. The time point: blood at routine non-recurrence follow-up after resection. TCRdb ran MiXCR on the 5' RACE reads and lists one entry per CDR3 protein. The sample carries around 45,000 distinct CDR3 sequences, 22% recorded once. The material was PBMCs, obtained at follow-up. The receptors come from a female donor with early-stage non-small cell lung cancer.

The chain uses TRBV12-5 and TRBJ2-7; no clear D gene. The germline gives CDR1 LGHNT, CDR2 FRNRAP. V was clipped by 8 bases and J by 1 base, with 6 bases between them. CDR3 length: 11 amino acids. The CDR3 DNA is TGTGCTAGTTGCAATTCCTACGAGCAGTACGTC. Translation gives CASCNSYEQYV.

V and J are TRBV5-1 and TRBJ1-1; no reliable D call. CDR1 is SGHRS, CDR2 YFSETQ, per germline. This CDR3 region has 11 residues. Trimming took 2 bases from V and 9 from J, leaving 8 bases between them. CDR3 bases: TGCGCCAGCAGCTTTTCTCGGAAAGCTTTCTTT. The encoded protein is CASSFSRKAFF.

This clonotype showed up just a few times. V gene TRBV15 combines with J gene TRBJ2-7; 7 nucleotides line up with TRBD2. This CDR3 contains 14 residues. Germline CDR1 reads LNHNV; CDR2 reads YYDKDF (reference sequence). The trim removed 3 bases at V and 1 base at J, leaving 3 bases unmatched. CDR3 in DNA: TGTGCCACCAGCAGGGGAGGGGATTCCTACGAGCAGTACTTC. This gives the protein CATSRGGDSYEQYF.

The V call is TRBV7-9, the J call TRBJ2-4; D assignment may be TRBD1 or TRBD2 (5 bases each). V gave up 2 bases and J gave up 5 bases, with 10 bases separating them. This CDR3 contains 14 residues. CDR1 is SEHNR, CDR2 FQNEAQ, per germline (reference sequence). The CDR3 sequence is CASSLLRGENIQYF. In DNA form, the CDR3 reads TGTGCCAGCAGCTTACTCCGGGGCGAAAACATTCAGTACTTC.

This clonotype was seen ten or more times. This chain uses TRBV7-2 with TRBJ1-4, with TRBD1 identical over 8 bases. With V trimmed by 5 bases and J by 6 bases, 5 bases remained unmatched. The CDR3 loop spans 14 amino acids. Germline V gives CDR1 SGHTA, CDR2 FQGNSA. CDR3 sequence (DNA): TGTGCCAGCAGCCTTCAGGGGGCAGATGAAAAACTGTTTTTT. Its translation: CASSLQGADEKLFF. Complete variable domain (other parts from reference TRBV7-2 and TRBJ1-4): GAGVSQSPSNKVTEKGKDVELRCDPISGHTALYWYRQSLGQGLEFLIYFQGNSAPDKSGLPSDRFSAERTGGSVSTLTIQRTQQEDSAVYLCASSLQGADEKLFFGSGTQLSVL.

Ten or more counts support this clonotype. The chain links TRBV6-5 to TRBJ2-5; the D gene is possibly TRBD2 (6 bases). This CDR3 contains 14 residues. V shed 8 bases and J shed 4 bases, with 17 bases lying between them. Germline V gene lookup returns CDR1 MNHEY and CDR2 SVGAGI. The CDR3 loop reads CASGQGGLGETQYF. In DNA, the CDR3 is TGTGCCAGCGGGCAGGGAGGTCTTGGAGAGACCCAGTACTTC.

This clonotype was observed at least ten times. The V call is TRBV5-5, the J call TRBJ1-1, with a weak D call TRBD1 (5 bases). V was clipped by 6 bases and J by 5 bases, with 23 bases between them. This CDR3 has 16 residues. Per the germline V gene, CDR1 is SGHKS and CDR2 is YYEKEE (reference sequence). CDR3 DNA: TGTGCCAGCACCGGGTGGCAGGGTCTCATTACGACTGAAGCTTTCTTT. Protein sequence: CASTGWQGLITTEAFF.

Many counts were recorded for this clonotype. The V call is TRBV12-3 or TRBV12-4, the J call TRBJ1-2; 8 bases fit TRBD1. This CDR3 has 15 residues. The V gene end was trimmed by 6 bases and the J gene end by 3 bases; junction bases not matched to a gene: 9. In nucleotides, the CDR3 is TGTGCCAGCAGACTCGGGACAGGTGCAGACTATGGCTACACCTTC. This encodes CASRLGTGADYGYTF.

In this sample, this clonotype turned up a few times. This chain joins TRBV20-1 and TRBJ1-5; no definite D call. The CDR3 consists of 20 residues. Germline CDR1 reads DFQATT; CDR2 reads SNEGSKA (reference sequence). The ends were cut back, 0 bases at V and 2 bases at J, with 26 bases in the middle. The DNA of the CDR3 is TGCAGTGCTAGAGAATCGTGGTCAGCGGGCCGAGACTGGGGCAATCAGCCCCAGCATTTT. Its translation: CSARESWSAGRDWGNQPQHF.

This clonotype has a handful of counts. The chain links TRBV7-9 to TRBJ1-1; D is uncertain. This CDR3 is built from 13 residues. The V and J ends lost 3 bases and 0 bases respectively, with 5 bases between them. Germline V gives CDR1 SEHNR, CDR2 FQNEAQ (reference sequence). The CDR3, as DNA: TGTGCCAGCAGCTTCCTTATGAACACTGAAGCTTTCTTT. It translates to CASSFLMNTEAFF.

This clonotype was counted a few times. The gene calls are TRBV20-1 and TRBJ1-5; no firm D call. The germline gives CDR1 DFQATT, CDR2 SNEGSKA (reference sequence). Trimming took off 6 bases at V and 5 bases at J, with 11 bases between the two ends. The CDR3 spans 12 residues. CDR3 DNA sequence: TGCAGTGCCCACGGACGAGATCAGCCCCAGCATTTT. Amino acids: CSAHGRDQPQHF.

The rearrangement uses TRBV6-2 or TRBV6-3 and TRBJ2-1; no clear D. Trimming took 6 bases from V and 6 from J, leaving 6 bases between them. Germline assignment: CDR1 MNHEY and CDR2 SVGEGT. The CDR3 spans 11 residues. The CDR3: CASSRVNEQFF. The CDR3, as DNA: TGTGCCAGCAGCCGCGTCAATGAGCAGTTCTTC.

The chain's CDR3 is CASSYTGVYGYTF. The CDR3, as DNA: TGTGCCAGCAGTTACACAGGGGTCTATGGCTACACCTTC. The V call is TRBV6-5, the J call TRBJ1-2; 7 bases match TRBD1. Germline CDR1 reads MNHEY; CDR2 reads SVGAGI. J gave up 4 bases and V 2 bases, and 1 base lay outside the gene matches. CDR3 length: 13 residues.

This clonotype was counted between two and nine times. The V and J genes are TRBV10-3 and TRBJ2-3; 13 nucleotides match TRBD2. Per germline, CDR1 ENHRY and CDR2 SYGVKD. The CDR3 spans 16 residues. V dropped 0 bases and J dropped 5; count of bases not matched to a gene: 2. CDR3 nucleotides: TGTGCCATCAGTGAGTCGACTAGCGGGGGGTTAGATACGCAGTATTTT. Residues: CAISESTSGGLDTQYF.

V is TRBV4-1 and J is TRBJ2-4, with TRBD2 matching 7 bases. Per germline, CDR1 MGHRA and CDR2 YSYEKL. The CDR3 sequence is 15 residues long. The V gene end was trimmed by 3 bases and the J gene end by 8 bases; junction bases not matched to a gene: 10. The CDR3 sequence is CASSQRLAGSDIQYF. CDR3 in DNA: TGCGCCAGCAGCCAGCGACTAGCCGGGTCGGACATTCAGTACTTC.

The V call is TRBV6-1, the J call TRBJ2-7; 11 bases are a match to TRBD2. J was trimmed by 3 bases and V by 8 bases; bases with no gene match: 3. Germline V CDR1 and CDR2: MNHNS, SASEGT. CDR3 size: 13 residues. The CDR3 DNA sequence: TGTGCCAGCTCGGGACTAGCGGTCTACGAGCAGTACTTC. This sequence encodes CASSGLAVYEQYF.

This clonotype was seen more than once but under ten times. The V call is TRBV21-1, the J call TRBJ2-7; no DNA check was done on the table's D call, TRBD1. TRBV21-1 constitutes a pseudogene. The CDR3 is 16 residues long. The CDR3 DNA follows: TGTGCCAGCAGCAAAAGCTACCGGGACAAGAACTACGAGCAGTACGTC. Amino acid sequence: CASSKSYRDKNYEQYV.

This clonotype turned up a few times. The rearrangement joins TRBV14 to TRBJ2-3; TRBD2 aligns across 14 bases. With V trimmed by 1 base and J by 7 bases, 7 bases remained unmatched. The CDR3 runs to 17 residues. Germline loops: CDR1 SGHDN, CDR2 FVKESK. The DNA for the CDR3 is TGTGCCAGCAGCCAAGCAACCGGACTAGCGGGGGGTAATACGCAGTATTTT. Translating it yields CASSQATGLAGGNTQYF.

This chain links TRBV20-1 with TRBJ1-2; D gene uncertain. The CDR3 has 11 amino acids. Trimming took off 5 bases at V and 2 bases at J, with 6 bases between the two ends. Germline V gene lookup returns CDR1 DFQATT and CDR2 SNEGSKA (reference sequence). CDR3 in amino acids: CSAGLNYGYTF. DNA for the CDR3: TGCAGTGCTGGCTTGAACTATGGCTACACCTTC.

This clonotype showed up many times. The chain has TRBV9 and TRBJ2-3; D may correspond to TRBD1 or TRBD2 (5 bases each). The CDR3 consists of 15 residues. V gave up 0 bases and J gave up 1 base, with 9 bases separating them. Germline V lookup: CDR1 SGDLS, CDR2 YYNGEE. The CDR3 region is CASSVGGAGTDTQYF. DNA of the CDR3: TGTGCCAGCAGCGTAGGAGGGGCGGGCACAGATACGCAGTATTTT.

This clonotype came up many times. This rearrangement joins TRBV9 to TRBJ2-2; 12 bases are a match to TRBD2. This CDR3 is built from 16 residues. The V gene end was trimmed by 5 bases and the J gene end by 5 bases; junction bases not matched to a gene: 7. CDR1 and CDR2 from the germline V gene are SGDLS and YYNGEE. The CDR3 here is CASSELAGGQTGELFF. CDR3 DNA sequence: TGTGCCAGCAGTGAGCTAGCGGGAGGGCAGACCGGGGAGCTGTTTTTT.

V gene TRBV5-1 combines with J gene TRBJ2-7, with D possibly matching TRBD1 (6 bases). V lost 8 bases and J lost 0, with 15 bases in between. Germline V gene sequence: CDR1 SGHRS, CDR2 YFSETQ. This CDR3 has 14 residues. CDR3 coding DNA: TGCGCCAGTAAGGGGGACCCTAGCTCCTACGAGCAGTACTTC. This translates into CASKGDPSSYEQYF.

This clonotype was found once. The gene calls are TRBV5-1 and TRBJ2-1; 7 nucleotides line up with TRBD1. V shed 4 bases and J 10 bases; nucleotides not matched to a gene: 5. CDR1 and CDR2 (germline): SGHRS, YFSETQ. CDR3 length equals 12 residues. In DNA, the CDR3 is TGCGCCAGCAGCCCCGACAGGGACGAGCAGTTCTTC. It translates to CASSPDRDEQFF. Variable domain in full (rest from reference TRBV5-1 and TRBJ2-1): KAGVTQTPRYLIKTRGQQVTLSCSPISGHRSVSWYQQTPGQGLQFLFEYFSETQRNKGNFPGRFSGRQFSNSRSEMNVSTLELGDSALYLCASSPDRDEQFFGPGTRLTVL.

In this sample, this clonotype turned up a few times. The chain links TRBV7-2 to TRBJ2-2; 8 nucleotides align to TRBD2. CDR1 and CDR2 (germline): SGHTA, FQGNSA. The CDR3 sequence is 15 residues long. Unmatched junction bases numbered 12, after V lost 8 bases and J lost 7 bases. The CDR3 reads CASYSPGRVGGELFF. The CDR3 coding sequence is TGTGCCAGCTACTCCCCCGGGAGGGTAGGCGGGGAGCTGTTTTTT.

V gene TRBV3-1 combines with J gene TRBJ1-5, with D uncertain. The CDR3 covers 16 residues. CDR1 is LGHDT, CDR2 YNNKEL, per germline (reference sequence). V was shortened by 1 base and J by 3 bases, with 13 bases between the two germline ends. The CDR3 reads CASSQGGWQDNQPQHF. In DNA form, the CDR3 reads TGTGCCAGCAGCCAAGGTGGGTGGCAGGACAATCAGCCCCAGCATTTT.

This chain uses TRBV7-9 with TRBJ2-3, with D possibly TRBD1 on 5 matching bases. CDR3 length: 16 amino acids. Germline V lookup: CDR1 SEHNR, CDR2 FQNEAQ (reference sequence). V lost 2 bases to trimming and J lost 2 bases, with 14 bases between them. The CDR3 reads CASSLTTAAFTDTQYF. Written as DNA, the CDR3 is TGTGCCAGCAGCTTAACGACAGCCGCTTTCACAGATACGCAGTATTTT.

This clonotype is medium-sized (0.01 to 0.1%). The chain couples TRBV11-2 to TRBJ2-2; the match to TRBD2 covers 9 bases. The germline gives CDR1 SGHAT, CDR2 FQNNGV. The trim removed 5 bases at V and 1 base at J, leaving 5 bases unmatched. This CDR3 is built from 16 residues. The CDR3: CASSNTSGLNTGELFF. The CDR3 coding sequence is TGTGCCAGCAGCAACACTAGCGGGTTGAACACCGGGGAGCTGTTTTTT.

This clonotype occurred many times. The chain uses TRBV9 and TRBJ2-2; 14 nucleotides align to TRBD2. The CDR3 covers 20 residues. Germline V CDR1 and CDR2: SGDLS, YYNGEE. The V gene end was trimmed by 0 bases and the J gene end by 1 base; junction bases not matched to a gene: 8. CDR3 coding DNA: TGTGCCAGCAGCGTAGTGGGACTAGCGGGAGTGGATTGGAACACCGGGGAGCTGTTTTTT. The encoded protein is CASSVVGLAGVDWNTGELFF.

Only a few counts were recorded for this clonotype. The J gene is TRBJ2-3, the V gene TRBV4-1, with a tentative D call TRBD1 (6 bases). CDR1 MGHRA and CDR2 YSYEKL come from the germline V gene. V dropped 1 base and J dropped 4 bases, with 15 bases sitting between them. There are 16 residues in the CDR3. The chain's CDR3 is CASSQGPTGSPDTQYF. Written as DNA, the CDR3 is TGCGCCAGCAGCCAAGGGCCGACAGGATCCCCAGATACGCAGTATTTT.

This clonotype was counted at least ten times. The V and J genes are TRBV7-9 and TRBJ1-2; D may be TRBD1 (6 bases). The CDR3 has 14 residues. CDR1 and CDR2 from the germline V gene are SEHNR and FQNEAQ (reference sequence). Between the trimmed V and J ends, which lost 5 bases and 4 bases, there was a span of 14 bases. The CDR3 sequence: CASSTRGFTYGYTF. In DNA, the CDR3 is TGTGCCAGCAGCACCAGGGGTTTTACCTATGGCTACACCTTC.